The 13 T cell receptor beta chains below were found in one sample sequenced in a study of early stage breast cancer tumors. Sequenced by immunoSEQ multiplex PCR; TCRdb stores in-frame clones only, minus some. The sample includes approximately 6,100 clones, roughly 80% seen only once; the top ten take approximately 10%. Sequenced sample: normal breast tissue next to the tumor. The receptors were sampled from a person aged 65 to 85 with breast cancer.

This chain connects TRBV19 to TRBJ2-1; 10 positions agree with TRBD2. CDR1 is LNHDA, CDR2 SQIVND, per germline (reference sequence). Trimming at V came to 3 bases and at J to 2 bases, leaving 4 bases not matched to a gene. The CDR3 contains 16 residues. The CDR3 is CASSMRGLATYNEQFF. DNA of the CDR3: TGTGCCAGTAGTATGAGGGGACTAGCGACCTACAATGAGCAGTTCTTC. Drawing the rest from reference TRBV19 and TRBJ2-1, the complete variable domain is DGGITQSPKYLFRKEGQNVTLSCEQNLNHDAMYWYRQDPGQGLRLIYYSQIVNDFQKGDIAEGYSVSREKKESFPLTVTSAQKNPTAFYLCASSMRGLATYNEQFFGPGTRLTVL.

V is TRBV2 and J is TRBJ2-2; D is ambiguous. The CDR3 runs to 13 residues. V was trimmed by 4 bases and J by 7 bases, leaving 10 bases between them. Germline V gene data show CDR1 as SNHLY and CDR2 as FYNNEI. CDR3 nucleotide sequence: TGTGCCAGCAGTGGAAATCTAGGCGGGGAGCTGTTTTTT. This gives the protein CASSGNLGGELFF.

The V gene is TRBV14, the J gene TRBJ1-4; D might be TRBD1 (5 bases). Trimming removed 1 base at V and 8 bases at J, with 11 bases between. Germline CDR1 and CDR2: SGHDN and FVKESK. The CDR3 runs 14 residues. CDR3 sequence reads: CASSQAGDGEKLFF. The CDR3, as DNA: TGTGCCAGCAGCCAAGCGGGGGATGGAGAAAAACTGTTTTTT. Filled out from reference TRBV14 and TRBJ1-4, the complete variable domain reads EAGVTQFPSHSVIEKGQTVTLRCDPISGHDNLYWYRRVMGKEIKFLLHFVKESKQDESGMPNNRFLAERTGGTYSTLKVQPAELEDSGVYFCASSQAGDGEKLFFGSGTQLSVL.

The chain employs TRBV5-1 and TRBJ1-6, with TRBD1 matching 8 bases. Germline assignment: CDR1 SGHRS and CDR2 YFSETQ. This CDR3 contains 16 residues. J gave up 7 bases and V 4 bases, and 10 bases lay outside the gene matches. CDR3: CASSDTGQVFNSPLHF. The CDR3 nucleotides read TGCGCCAGCAGCGACACGGGACAGGTTTTCAATTCACCCCTCCACTTT.

In its sample, this clone was seen once. CDR3 residues: CASSIVNFAGGNTEAFF. The DNA for the CDR3 is TGTGCCAGTAGTATCGTGAATTTCGCAGGAGGGAACACTGAAGCTTTCTTT. The chain recombines TRBV19 with TRBJ1-1, with unresolved D. The CDR3 runs 17 residues. V was trimmed by 3 bases and J by 1 base, leaving 18 bases between them. CDR1 LNHDA and CDR2 SQIVND come from the germline V gene (reference sequence).

A few counts support this clone. Written as DNA, the CDR3 is TGTGCCATCAGCCGGGAGGGTGACACTGAAGCTTTCTTT. Residues: CAISREGDTEAFF. The J gene is TRBJ1-1, the V gene TRBV10-3; D call uncertain. V was pared by 6 bases and J by 3 bases, with 11 bases between. The CDR3 sequence is 13 residues long. Germline V gene lookup returns CDR1 ENHRY and CDR2 SYGVKD.

The chain employs TRBV4-1 and TRBJ1-4; D is unresolved. Germline CDR1 and CDR2: MGHRA and YSYEKL. The length of the CDR3 is 12 residues. V was trimmed by 8 bases and J by 10 bases, leaving 14 bases between them. The CDR3 loop is CASGPNWAKLFF. The CDR3 bases are TGCGCCAGCGGGCCAAATTGGGCAAAACTGTTTTTT.

The chain combines TRBV19 with TRBJ2-6, with 7 bases matching TRBD1. Germline loops: CDR1 LNHDA, CDR2 SQIVND (reference sequence). CDR3 size: 15 residues. The V gene end was trimmed by 9 bases and the J gene end by 2 bases; junction bases not matched to a gene: 7. CDR3 in amino acids: CASQTTGAGANVLTF. Here the CDR3 DNA reads TGTGCCAGCCAGACTACAGGGGCTGGGGCCAACGTCCTGACTTTC.

The J gene is TRBJ1-1, the V gene TRBV9; TRBD1 is a possible D gene (6 bases). CDR1 and CDR2 from the germline V gene are SGDLS and YYNGEE. CDR3 size: 15 residues. V shed 4 bases and J shed 4 bases, with 17 bases lying between them. CDR3 in amino acids: CASSRQVETPTEAFF. The CDR3 DNA reads as TGTGCCAGCAGCCGACAGGTGGAGACGCCCACTGAAGCTTTCTTT.

This clone was observed a single time. In DNA, the CDR3 is TGTGCCAGCACCGGACTAGACTGGGTAAATGAGCAGTTCTTC. This codes for CASTGLDWVNEQFF. V usage is TRBV11-2 and J usage is TRBJ2-1, with 7 bases lining up with TRBD2. The germline gives CDR1 SGHAT, CDR2 FQNNGV. The CDR3 runs 14 residues. V gave up 7 bases and J gave up 7 bases; unmatched junction bases: 10.

The chain is built from TRBV7-2 and TRBJ2-7; the match to TRBD2 covers 12 bases. The CDR3 covers 14 residues. The V segment lost 4 bases and the J segment 4 bases; nucleotides outside the gene matches: 2. The V gene's germline CDR1 is SGHTA and CDR2 FQGNSA. The CDR3 spells CASSSTSGSYEQYF. The CDR3 nucleotides are TGTGCCAGCAGCTCGACTAGCGGGAGTTACGAGCAGTACTTC.

The J gene is TRBJ1-5, the V gene TRBV28, with 7 bases that match TRBD1. This CDR3 has 16 residues. Unmatched junction bases numbered 14, after V lost 5 bases and J lost 7 bases. Germline V CDR1 and CDR2: MDHEN, SYDVKM. The CDR3, as DNA: TGTGCCAGCAGTCCCGCCGGGACAGAGACCAGGCAGCCCCAGCATTTT. Translation gives CASSPAGTETRQPQHF.

By share, this clone ranks as large (0.1 to 1%). V usage is TRBV29-1 and J usage is TRBJ2-7; maybe TRBD2 (6 bases). The length of the CDR3 is 15 residues. V shed 4 bases and J shed 1 base, with 17 bases lying between them. Germline CDR1 is SQVTM and CDR2 is ANQGSEA. The CDR3 DNA is TGCAGCGTTGCAGACCCGGGACTGTATTCCTACGAGCAGTACTTC. The encoded protein is CSVADPGLYSYEQYF.